The 30 T cell receptor beta chains below all came from one sample that was sequenced in a study of Tregs in tolerant kidney transplant recipients. Sequencing used immunoSEQ multiplex PCR; TCRdb keeps in-frame clones, though not all of them. Of 80,000 to 90,000 clones detected, around nine tenths appear once; the ten largest clones hold roughly 5%. The sequencing sample was made of CD8+ T cells from blood. The receptors were sampled from a human donor in good health.

This chain uses TRBV25-1 with TRBJ2-7; 7 bases are a match to TRBD1. The CDR3 is 14 residues long. J was trimmed by 4 bases and V by 4 bases; bases with no gene match: 7. Germline V gene data show CDR1 as MGHDK and CDR2 as SYGVNS. The CDR3 DNA sequence: TGTGCCAGCAGTGGGGACAGTTCGGGATACGAGCAGTACTTC. Protein product: CASSGDSSGYEQYF.

The rearrangement links TRBV19 to TRBJ2-1, with 8 bases fitting TRBD2. The V and J ends lost 2 bases and 9 bases, in that order; junction bases with no gene match: 15. The CDR3 contains 17 residues. The germline V gene encodes CDR1 LNHDA and CDR2 SQIVND (reference sequence). This chain's CDR3 is CASSISLGSGRVGEQFF. The DNA of the CDR3 is TGTGCCAGTAGTATAAGTCTTGGGAGCGGGAGAGTCGGTGAGCAGTTCTTC.

This clone was picked up many times. The chain joins TRBV7-9 to TRBJ1-2; TRBD1 is a possible D gene (5 bases). Germline V gene sequence: CDR1 SEHNR, CDR2 FQNEAQ (reference sequence). V lost 5 bases and J lost 4, with 14 bases in between. The CDR3 is made up of 14 amino acids. CDR3 DNA sequence: TGTGCCAGCAGCCCCGTGCAGGGTGGCTATGGCTACACCTTC. Amino acid sequence: CASSPVQGGYGYTF. The variable domain in full, with the rest retrieved from reference TRBV7-9 and TRBJ1-2, is DTGVSQNPRHKITKRGQNVTFRCDPISEHNRLYWYRQTLGQGPEFLTYFQNEAQLEKSRLLSDRFSAERPKGSFSTLEIQRTEQGDSAMYLCASSPVQGGYGYTFGSGTRLTVV.

This clone has a single count. Other DNA sequences from this sample encode an identical CDR3 as well. The V and J genes are TRBV9 and TRBJ1-2, with TRBD1 matching over 9 bases. J lost 0 bases, V lost 4 bases, and 4 bases had no gene match. The CDR3 covers 15 residues. Germline lookup yields CDR1 SGDLS and CDR2 YYNGEE. The CDR3 here is CASSPRTGANYGYTF. The CDR3 DNA is TGTGCCAGCAGCCCCCGGACAGGGGCTAACTATGGCTACACCTTC.

The chain employs TRBV27 and TRBJ1-1, with TRBD1 as a possible D gene (6 bases). V lost 2 bases to trimming and J lost 3 bases, with 10 bases between them. Per the germline V gene, CDR1 is MNHEY and CDR2 is SMNVEV (reference sequence). CDR3 length: 14 residues. This CDR3 is CASSLRGHHTEAFF. The CDR3 bases are TGTGCCAGCAGTTTACGGGGACACCACACTGAAGCTTTCTTT.

The chain employs TRBV5-8 and TRBJ1-1, with D unresolved. Germline V gives CDR1 SGHTS, CDR2 YDEGEE. Trimming left V 0 bases short and J 14 bases short, with 11 bases between. The CDR3 runs to 11 residues. DNA of the CDR3: TGTGCCAGCAGCTTGGCCGAGGCTATCTTCTTT. It specifies CASSLAEAIFF.

The chain carries TRBV6-5 and TRBJ2-1; possibly TRBD2 for D (6 bases). Looked up from germline, CDR1 is MNHEY and CDR2 is SVGAGI. V lost 7 bases and J 6 bases, leaving 16 bases between the germline ends. The CDR3 has 14 residues. In DNA form, the CDR3 reads TGTGCCAGCACGGTAACGGGAGACATCAATGAGCAGTTCTTC. Its translation is CASTVTGDINEQFF.

The table lists this clone with a few counts. This chain connects TRBV29-1 to TRBJ2-7, with TRBD2 matching over 7 bases. The CDR3 is made up of 15 amino acids. With V trimmed by 6 bases and J by 4 bases, 15 bases remained unmatched. Germline values: CDR1 SQVTM, CDR2 ANQGSEA. The CDR3 DNA follows: TGCAGCGTCCTTGGACTAGAAAATAAAGGGTACGAGCAGTACTTC. Translating gives CSVLGLENKGYEQYF.

V and J are TRBV15 and TRBJ2-7; weak D call: TRBD2 (6 bases). Deletions cut 4 bases from V and 8 bases from J, with 36 bases between. The CDR3 length is 20 residues. The germline V gene has CDR1 LNHNV and CDR2 YYDKDF (reference sequence). CDR3 protein: CATSMSRLIRDSKGYPKQYF. The CDR3 DNA sequence: TGTGCCACCAGCATGAGTCGTTTAATCCGGGACTCAAAAGGGTACCCTAAGCAGTACTTC.

This chain connects TRBV10-2 to TRBJ2-7; 7 bases fit TRBD1. The CDR3 runs to 13 residues. With V trimmed by 6 bases and J by 3 bases, 5 bases remained unmatched. From germline, CDR1 is WSHSY and CDR2 SAAADI. The CDR3 DNA reads TGCGCCAGCAGCTTGACAGGGTTCTACGAGCAGTACTTC. This encodes CASSLTGFYEQYF.

This chain uses TRBV27 with TRBJ2-7; maybe TRBD2 (7 bases). V was shortened by 2 bases and J by 2 bases, with 10 bases between the two germline ends. Germline values: CDR1 MNHEY, CDR2 SMNVEV (reference sequence). This CDR3 spans 14 amino acids. DNA of the CDR3: TGTGCCAGCAGTTTACGGGGGGCTGCCTACGAGCAGTACTTC. The encoded protein is CASSLRGAAYEQYF.

The genes are TRBV19 and TRBJ2-7, with 12 bases matching TRBD2. Per the germline V gene, CDR1 is LNHDA and CDR2 is SQIVND (reference sequence). The CDR3 has 15 amino acids. Losses at the gene ends were 7 bases for V and 0 bases for J; bases not matched to a gene: 4. The CDR3 sequence: CASKQTSGSSYEQYF. The CDR3 bases are TGTGCCAGTAAACAGACTAGCGGGAGCTCCTACGAGCAGTACTTC. Full variable domain (remainder filled in from reference TRBV19 and TRBJ2-7): DGGITQSPKYLFRKEGQNVTLSCEQNLNHDAMYWYRQDPGQGLRLIYYSQIVNDFQKGDIAEGYSVSREKKESFPLTVTSAQKNPTAFYLCASKQTSGSSYEQYFGPGTRLTVT.

The chain has TRBV7-9 and TRBJ2-7, with a tentative D call TRBD2 (7 bases). The CDR3 has 12 residues. Germline V lookup: CDR1 SEHNR, CDR2 FQNEAQ (reference sequence). V was cut by 5 bases and J by 4 bases, with 9 bases left in between. The CDR3, as DNA: TGTGCCAGCAGCCGGGGGGCGTACGAGCAGTACTTC. It codes for CASSRGAYEQYF.

V is TRBV7-9 and J is TRBJ2-7; the match to TRBD1 covers 8 bases. The CDR3 spans 17 residues. V was pared by 2 bases and J by 1 base, with 10 bases of the junction left unmatched. Germline CDR1 SEHNR, CDR2 FQNEAQ (reference sequence). CDR3 amino acids: CASSLSSDRGFSYEQYF. CDR3 sequence (DNA): TGTGCCAGCAGCTTATCCAGCGACAGGGGCTTTTCCTACGAGCAGTACTTC.

CDR3: CASSLALLGSGVYWAQYF. CDR3 nucleotide sequence: TGTGCCAGCAGCTTAGCCCTCCTGGGTAGCGGGGTCTATTGGGCCCAGTACTTC. The chain has TRBV7-8 and TRBJ2-5, with 8 nucleotides matching TRBD2. V gave up 0 bases and J gave up 9 bases; unmatched junction bases: 18. The CDR3 length is 18 residues. Germline V gene data show CDR1 as SGHVS and CDR2 as FQNEAQ.

The chain employs TRBV4-1 and TRBJ2-1; 9 bases line up with TRBD2. Germline CDR1 is MGHRA and CDR2 is YSYEKL. The CDR3 is 14 amino acids. J gave up 4 bases and V 3 bases, and 1 base lay outside the gene matches. CDR3 bases: TGCGCCAGCAGCCAGCGGGAGGGTTACAATGAGCAGTTCTTC. Its translation: CASSQREGYNEQFF.

In its sample, this clone was seen once. This rearrangement joins TRBV5-1 to TRBJ1-1; possible D gene TRBD1, 6 bases. Between the trimmed V and J ends, which lost 3 bases and 1 base, there was a span of 13 bases. Germline CDR1 SGHRS, CDR2 YFSETQ. The CDR3 spans 15 residues. CDR3 protein: CASSWVGHWNTEAFF. The CDR3 region has the DNA TGCGCCAGCAGCTGGGTGGGACATTGGAACACTGAAGCTTTCTTT.

This chain connects TRBV9 to TRBJ2-7, with D perhaps being TRBD1 or TRBD2 (5 bases each). CDR1 SGDLS and CDR2 YYNGEE come from the germline V gene. CDR3 length equals 12 residues. Trimming pared 5 bases from V and 4 bases from J, leaving 10 bases between. DNA for the CDR3: TGTGCCAGCAGTGGAGAGGGGTACGAGCAGTACTTC. It translates to CASSGEGYEQYF.

The chain links TRBV6-4 to TRBJ2-2; 13 bases map to TRBD2. V shed 6 bases and J 3 bases; nucleotides not matched to a gene: 10. Germline-derived CDR1 and CDR2 are MRHNA and SNTAGT. This CDR3 contains 18 residues. CDR3 region: CASSPRTSGSFYTGELFF. The CDR3 DNA is TGTGCCAGCAGCCCTCGGACTAGCGGGAGTTTTTACACCGGGGAGCTGTTTTTT.

The CDR3 spells CASSLGAGELFF. The DNA of the CDR3 is TGCGCCAGCAGCTTAGGGGCCGGGGAGCTGTTTTTT. The chain couples TRBV5-1 to TRBJ2-2; D may be TRBD1 (5 bases). The CDR3 length is 12 residues. CDR1 and CDR2 from the germline V gene are SGHRS and YFSETQ. Trimming cost V 2 bases and J 6 bases, with 5 bases left between them.

The table lists this clone with a count of one. V gene TRBV7-9 combines with J gene TRBJ1-2; D is undetermined. This CDR3 region has 13 residues. Germline V gives CDR1 SEHNR, CDR2 FQNEAQ (reference sequence). With 5 bases removed from V and 8 bases from J, the gap between germline ends came to 15 bases. CDR3 protein: CASSHEGTGGYTF. The CDR3 region has the DNA TGTGCCAGCAGCCACGAGGGTACGGGGGGCTACACCTTC.

This chain uses TRBV21-1 with TRBJ2-3; the table names TRBD1, a call not compared with the DNA. TRBV21-1 is noted as a pseudogene. The CDR3 loop spans 15 amino acids. As DNA, the CDR3 is TGTGCCAGCAGCAAACCGCTACAGGGGGCTTATACGCAGTATTTT. It specifies CASSKPLQGAYTQYF.

The rearrangement uses TRBV7-9 and TRBJ2-2; D remains unclear. V gave up 5 bases and J gave up 5 bases, with 18 bases separating them. From germline, CDR1 is SEHNR and CDR2 FQNEAQ (reference sequence). The length of the CDR3 is 16 residues. The CDR3 region is CASSPTLPGKTGELFF. For the CDR3, the DNA is TGTGCCAGCAGCCCCACCTTGCCTGGAAAAACCGGGGAGCTGTTTTTT.

The sample holds many counts of this clone. The rearrangement links TRBV7-9 to TRBJ1-2; possibly TRBD1 for D (6 bases). V was pared by 1 base and J by 6 bases, with 9 bases between. The CDR3 is 13 residues long. The germline V gene encodes CDR1 SEHNR and CDR2 FQNEAQ (reference sequence). As DNA, the CDR3 is TGTGCCAGCAGCTTAGGTTCAGGGGATGGCTACACCTTC. Residues: CASSLGSGDGYTF.

The gene calls are TRBV29-1 and TRBJ2-7; unclear D gene. Trimming pared 5 bases from V and 0 bases from J, leaving 8 bases between. Germline assignment: CDR1 SQVTM and CDR2 ANQGSEA. The CDR3 has 12 amino acids. Here the CDR3 DNA reads TGCAGCGTTCTTGACATCTCCTACGAGCAGTACTTC. Protein: CSVLDISYEQYF.

The chain carries TRBV19 and TRBJ2-7; the D is unclear. The V and J ends lost 3 bases and 2 bases respectively, with 17 bases between them. Germline values: CDR1 LNHDA, CDR2 SQIVND (reference sequence). This CDR3 has 16 amino acids. CDR3 DNA: TGTGCCAGTAGTATTCCCCGGGCCTCTGGCGCCTACGAGCAGTACTTC. Residues: CASSIPRASGAYEQYF.

The rearrangement joins TRBV2 to TRBJ2-5; weak D call: TRBD2 (7 bases). Germline V lookup: CDR1 SNHLY, CDR2 FYNNEI. The V end lost 6 bases, the J end lost 5 bases, and 19 bases lay between the germline ends. This CDR3 has 15 amino acids. The CDR3, as DNA: TGTGCCAGCAGGGAACAGGGACTAATGGTTGAGACCCAGTACTTC. Protein product: CASREQGLMVETQYF.

V gene TRBV11-2 combines with J gene TRBJ2-4, with TRBD2 as a possible D gene (6 bases). The V and J ends lost 1 base and 15 bases respectively, with 10 bases between them. Germline V lookup: CDR1 SGHAT, CDR2 FQNNGV. The CDR3 is 11 amino acids. CDR3 protein: CASSLAGVRYF. CDR3 coding DNA: TGTGCCAGCAGCTTAGCGGGAGTCCGGTACTTC.

The CDR3 reads CASSESSGGTDTQYF. CDR3 in DNA: TGCGCCAGCAGTGAGTCAAGCGGGGGAACAGATACGCAGTATTTT. The chain combines TRBV10-1 with TRBJ2-3, with TRBD2 identical over 8 bases. The CDR3 length is 15 residues. CDR1 is WNHNN, CDR2 SYGVQD, per germline (reference sequence). The V segment lost 0 bases and the J segment 3 bases; nucleotides outside the gene matches: 2.

The CDR3, as DNA: TGTGCCAGAAACAGGGGTCACGGTGAGCAGTTCTTC. Its protein is CARNRGHGEQFF. The chain has TRBV5-8 and TRBJ2-1; 7 positions match TRBD1. The V gene end was trimmed by 8 bases and the J gene end by 9 bases; junction bases not matched to a gene: 8. CDR3 size: 12 residues. CDR1 is SGHTS, CDR2 YDEGEE, per germline.